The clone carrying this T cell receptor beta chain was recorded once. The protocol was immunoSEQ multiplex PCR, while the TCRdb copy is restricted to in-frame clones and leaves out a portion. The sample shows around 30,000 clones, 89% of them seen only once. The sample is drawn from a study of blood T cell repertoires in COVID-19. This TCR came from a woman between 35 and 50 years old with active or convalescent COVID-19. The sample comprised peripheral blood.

For the CDR3, the DNA is TGCGCCAGCAGCCAAGGAAGGAGAACCGGGACTAGAGGGAACAATGAGCAGTTCTTC. Translating it yields CASSQGRRTGTRGNNEQFF. V gene TRBV4-3 combines with J gene TRBJ2-1; TRBD2 matches at 8 bases. CDR1 is LGHNA, CDR2 YSLEER, per germline. This CDR3 spans 19 amino acids. After removal of 1 base from V and 5 bases from J, the junction contained 16 bases not matched to a gene.